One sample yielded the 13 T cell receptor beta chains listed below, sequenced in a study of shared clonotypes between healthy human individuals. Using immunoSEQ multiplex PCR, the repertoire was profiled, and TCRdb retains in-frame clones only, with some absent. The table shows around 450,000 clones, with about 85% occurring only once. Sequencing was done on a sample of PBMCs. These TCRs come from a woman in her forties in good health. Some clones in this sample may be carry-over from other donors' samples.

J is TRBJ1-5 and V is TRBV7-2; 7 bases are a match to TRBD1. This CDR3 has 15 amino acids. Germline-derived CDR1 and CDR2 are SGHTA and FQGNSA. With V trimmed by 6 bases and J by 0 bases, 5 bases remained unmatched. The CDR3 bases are TGTGCCAGCAGGAAGGGACAGAATAGCAATCAGCCCCAGCATTTT. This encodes CASRKGQNSNQPQHF.

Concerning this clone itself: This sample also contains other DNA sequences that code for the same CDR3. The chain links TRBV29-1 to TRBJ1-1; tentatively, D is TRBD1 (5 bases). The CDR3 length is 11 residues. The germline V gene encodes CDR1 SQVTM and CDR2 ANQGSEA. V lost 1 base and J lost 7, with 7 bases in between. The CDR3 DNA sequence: TGCAGCGTTGAAGGGGGGAATGAAGCTTTCTTT. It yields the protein CSVEGGNEAFF. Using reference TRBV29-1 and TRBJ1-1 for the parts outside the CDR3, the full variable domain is SAVISQKPSRDICQRGTSLTIQCQVDSQVTMMFWYRQQPGQSLTLIATANQGSEATYESGFVIDKFPISRPNLTFSTLTVSNMSPEDSSIYLCSVEGGNEAFFGQGTRLTVV.

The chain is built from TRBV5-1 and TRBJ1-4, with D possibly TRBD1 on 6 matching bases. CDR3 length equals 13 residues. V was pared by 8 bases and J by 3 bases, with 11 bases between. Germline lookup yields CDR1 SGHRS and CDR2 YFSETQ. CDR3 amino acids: CASAQGSNEKLFF. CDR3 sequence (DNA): TGCGCCAGTGCGCAGGGGTCTAATGAAAAACTGTTTTTT.

CDR3 in DNA: TGTGCCAGCAGCTTTAGACGGGACCCCAGCTCCTACGAGCAGTACTTC. Residues: CASSFRRDPSSYEQYF. The chain links TRBV11-2 to TRBJ2-7; D is perhaps TRBD1 or TRBD2 (5 bases each). CDR1 and CDR2 (germline): SGHAT, FQNNGV. This CDR3 spans 16 amino acids. V lost 3 bases, J lost 0 bases, and 15 bases lay in between.

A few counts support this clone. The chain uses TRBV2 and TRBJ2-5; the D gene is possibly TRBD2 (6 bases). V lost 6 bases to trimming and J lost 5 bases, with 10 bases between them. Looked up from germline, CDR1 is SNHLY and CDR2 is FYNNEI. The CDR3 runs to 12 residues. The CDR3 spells CASSPGRETQYF. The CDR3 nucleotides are TGTGCCAGCAGCCCTGGGAGGGAGACCCAGTACTTC.

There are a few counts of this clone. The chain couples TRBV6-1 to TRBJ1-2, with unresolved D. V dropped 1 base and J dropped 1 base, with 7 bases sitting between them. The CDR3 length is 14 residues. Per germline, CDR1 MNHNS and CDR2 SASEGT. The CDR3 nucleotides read TGTGCCAGCAGTGAAGGGCCGATTAACTATGGCTACACCTTC. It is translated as CASSEGPINYGYTF.

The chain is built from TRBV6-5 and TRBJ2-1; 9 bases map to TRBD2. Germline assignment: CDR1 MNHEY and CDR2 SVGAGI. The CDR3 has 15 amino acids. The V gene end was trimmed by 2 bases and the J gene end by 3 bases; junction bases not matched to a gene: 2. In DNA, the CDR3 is TGTGCCAGCAGTTACGGTAGCGGGGGCTACAATGAGCAGTTCTTC. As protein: CASSYGSGGYNEQFF.

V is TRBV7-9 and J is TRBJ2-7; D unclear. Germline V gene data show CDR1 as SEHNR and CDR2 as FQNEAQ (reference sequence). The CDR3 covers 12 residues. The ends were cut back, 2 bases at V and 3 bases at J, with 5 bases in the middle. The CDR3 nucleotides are TGTGCCAGCAGCTTAAGTTTCTACGAGCAGTACTTC. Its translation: CASSLSFYEQYF.

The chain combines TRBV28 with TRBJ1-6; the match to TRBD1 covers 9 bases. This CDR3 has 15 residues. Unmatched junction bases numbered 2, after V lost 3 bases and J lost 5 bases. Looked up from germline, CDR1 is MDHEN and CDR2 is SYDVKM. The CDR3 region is CASSFGDRDNSPLHF. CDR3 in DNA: TGTGCCAGCAGTTTTGGGGACAGGGATAATTCACCCCTCCACTTT.

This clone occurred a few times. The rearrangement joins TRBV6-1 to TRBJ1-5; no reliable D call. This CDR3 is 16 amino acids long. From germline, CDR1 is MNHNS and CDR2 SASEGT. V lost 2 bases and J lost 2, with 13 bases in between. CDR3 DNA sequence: TGTGCCAGCAGTGAATTAGCGGTTTGGGGCAATCAGCCCCAGCATTTT. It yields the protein CASSELAVWGNQPQHF.

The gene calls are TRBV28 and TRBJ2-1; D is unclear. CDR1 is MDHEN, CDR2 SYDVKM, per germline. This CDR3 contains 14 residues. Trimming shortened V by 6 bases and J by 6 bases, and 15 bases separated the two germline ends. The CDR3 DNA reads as TGTGCCAGCAGCATTCTAGGATCGGGCAATGAGCAGTTCTTC. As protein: CASSILGSGNEQFF.

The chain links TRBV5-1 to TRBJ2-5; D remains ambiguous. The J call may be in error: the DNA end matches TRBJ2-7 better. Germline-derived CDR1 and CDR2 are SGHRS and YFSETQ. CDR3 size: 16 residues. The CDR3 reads CASSLVSTNPNYEQYF. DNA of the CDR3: TGCGCCAGCAGCTTGGTGTCGACAAACCCGAACTACGAGCAGTACTTC.

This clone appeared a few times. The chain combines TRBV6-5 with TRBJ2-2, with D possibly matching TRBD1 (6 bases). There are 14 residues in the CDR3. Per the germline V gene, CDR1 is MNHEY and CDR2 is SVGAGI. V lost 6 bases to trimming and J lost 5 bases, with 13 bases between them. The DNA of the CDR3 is TGTGCCAGCAGAAAAACAGGGACAACCGGGGAGCTGTTTTTT. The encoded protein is CASRKTGTTGELFF.